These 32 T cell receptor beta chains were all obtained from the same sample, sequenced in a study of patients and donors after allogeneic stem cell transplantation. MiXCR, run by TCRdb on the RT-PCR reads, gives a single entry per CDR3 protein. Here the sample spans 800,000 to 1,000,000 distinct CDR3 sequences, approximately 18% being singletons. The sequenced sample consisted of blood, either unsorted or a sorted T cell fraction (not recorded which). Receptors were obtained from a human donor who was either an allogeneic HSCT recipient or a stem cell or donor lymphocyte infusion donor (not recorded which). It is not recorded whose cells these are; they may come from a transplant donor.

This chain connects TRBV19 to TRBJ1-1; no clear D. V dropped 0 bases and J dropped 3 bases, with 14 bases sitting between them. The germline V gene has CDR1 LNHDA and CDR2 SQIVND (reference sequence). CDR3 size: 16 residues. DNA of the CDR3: TGTGCCAGTAGTATAGATTATAGGGCCCACCACACTGAAGCTTTCTTT. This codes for CASSIDYRAHHTEAFF.

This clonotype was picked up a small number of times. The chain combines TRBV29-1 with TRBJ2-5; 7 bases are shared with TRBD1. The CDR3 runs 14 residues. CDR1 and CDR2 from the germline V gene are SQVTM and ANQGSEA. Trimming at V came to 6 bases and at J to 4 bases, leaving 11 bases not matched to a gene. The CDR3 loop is CSVAARGGGETQYF. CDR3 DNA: TGCAGCGTGGCAGCACGAGGGGGCGGAGAGACCCAGTACTTC.

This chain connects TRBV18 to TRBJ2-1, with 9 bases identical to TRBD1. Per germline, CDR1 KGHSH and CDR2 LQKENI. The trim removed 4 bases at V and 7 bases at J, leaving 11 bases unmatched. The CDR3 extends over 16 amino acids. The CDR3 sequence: CASSHTNRGRGNEQFF. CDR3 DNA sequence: TGTGCCAGCTCACACACAAACAGGGGGCGCGGAAATGAGCAGTTCTTC.

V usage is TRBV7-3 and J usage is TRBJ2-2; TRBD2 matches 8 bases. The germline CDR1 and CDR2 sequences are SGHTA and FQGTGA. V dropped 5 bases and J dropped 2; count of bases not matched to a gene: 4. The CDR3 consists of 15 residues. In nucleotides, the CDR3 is TGTGCCAGCAGCGTTAGCGGGGACAACACCGGGGAGCTGTTTTTT. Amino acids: CASSVSGDNTGELFF.

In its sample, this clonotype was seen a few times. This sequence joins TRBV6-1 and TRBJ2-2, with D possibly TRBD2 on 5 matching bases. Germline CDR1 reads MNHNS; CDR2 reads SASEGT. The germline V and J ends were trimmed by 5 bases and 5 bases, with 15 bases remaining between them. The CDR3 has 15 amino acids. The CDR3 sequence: CASSMVGVVTGELFF. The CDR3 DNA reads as TGTGCCAGCAGTATGGTGGGAGTAGTTACCGGGGAGCTGTTTTTT.

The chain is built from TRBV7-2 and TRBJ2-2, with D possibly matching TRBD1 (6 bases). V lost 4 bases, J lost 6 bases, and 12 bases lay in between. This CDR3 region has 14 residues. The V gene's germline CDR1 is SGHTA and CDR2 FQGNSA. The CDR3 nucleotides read TGTGCCAGCAGCTCTCTACAGGGCGCCGGGGAGCTGTTTTTT. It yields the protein CASSSLQGAGELFF.

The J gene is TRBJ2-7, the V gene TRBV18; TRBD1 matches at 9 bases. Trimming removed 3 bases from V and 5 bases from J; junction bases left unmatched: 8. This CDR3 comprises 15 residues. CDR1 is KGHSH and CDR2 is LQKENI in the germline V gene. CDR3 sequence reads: CASSPYRDRVDEQYF. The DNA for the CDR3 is TGTGCCAGCTCACCCTATAGGGACAGGGTGGACGAGCAGTACTTC.

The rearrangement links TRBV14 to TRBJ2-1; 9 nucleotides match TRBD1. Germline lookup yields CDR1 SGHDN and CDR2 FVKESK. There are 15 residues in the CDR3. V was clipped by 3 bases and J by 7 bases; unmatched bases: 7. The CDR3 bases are TGTGCCAGCAGCCATAGGGACAGGGCTGCAAATGAGCAGTTCTTC. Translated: CASSHRDRAANEQFF.

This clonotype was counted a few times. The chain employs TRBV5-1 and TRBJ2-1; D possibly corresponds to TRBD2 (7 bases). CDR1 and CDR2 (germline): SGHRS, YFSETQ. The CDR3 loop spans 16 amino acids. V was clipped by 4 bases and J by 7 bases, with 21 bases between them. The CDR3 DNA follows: TGCGCCAGCAGCCCCCAGGGGAGGGGGGGTTTGAATGAGCAGTTCTTC. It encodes CASSPQGRGGLNEQFF.

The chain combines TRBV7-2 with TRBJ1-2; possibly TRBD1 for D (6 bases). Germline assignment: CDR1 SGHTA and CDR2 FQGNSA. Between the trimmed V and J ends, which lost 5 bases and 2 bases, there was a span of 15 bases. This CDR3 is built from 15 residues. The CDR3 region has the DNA TGTGCCAGCAGCCAACCCGGACAGACGAACTATGGCTACACCTTC. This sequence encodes CASSQPGQTNYGYTF.

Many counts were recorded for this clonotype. As DNA, the CDR3 is TGTGCCAGCTCACAAGACAAAAGCAATCAGCCCCAGCATTTT. Its translation is CASSQDKSNQPQHF. The chain carries TRBV18 and TRBJ1-5; the D is unclear. The germline CDR1 and CDR2 sequences are KGHSH and LQKENI. V was shortened by 4 bases and J by 1 base, with 8 bases between the two germline ends. The CDR3 is made up of 14 amino acids.

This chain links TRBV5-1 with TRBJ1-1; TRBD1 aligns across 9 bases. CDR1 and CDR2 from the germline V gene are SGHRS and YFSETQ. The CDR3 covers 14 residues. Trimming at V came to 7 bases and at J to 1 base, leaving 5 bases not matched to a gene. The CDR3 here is CASAQQGANTEAFF. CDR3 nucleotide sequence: TGCGCCAGCGCCCAACAGGGGGCGAACACTGAAGCTTTCTTT.

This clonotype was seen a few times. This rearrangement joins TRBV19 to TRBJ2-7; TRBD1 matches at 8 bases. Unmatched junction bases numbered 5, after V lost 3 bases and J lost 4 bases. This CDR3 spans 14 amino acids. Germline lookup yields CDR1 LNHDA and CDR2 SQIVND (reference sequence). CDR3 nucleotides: TGTGCCAGTAGTATGGGGACAGGCTTTTACGAGCAGTACTTC. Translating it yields CASSMGTGFYEQYF.

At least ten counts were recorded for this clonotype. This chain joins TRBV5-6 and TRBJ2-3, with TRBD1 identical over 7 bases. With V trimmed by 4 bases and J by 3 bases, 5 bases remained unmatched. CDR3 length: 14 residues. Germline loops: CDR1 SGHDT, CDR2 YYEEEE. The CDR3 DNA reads TGTGCCAGCAGCCAAGACAGGGTAACAGATACGCAGTATTTT. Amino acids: CASSQDRVTDTQYF.

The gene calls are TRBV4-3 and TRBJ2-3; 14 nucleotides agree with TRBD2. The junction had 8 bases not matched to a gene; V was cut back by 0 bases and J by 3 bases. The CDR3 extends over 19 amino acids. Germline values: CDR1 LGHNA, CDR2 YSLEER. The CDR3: CASSQDLGLAGGGTDTQYF. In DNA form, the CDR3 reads TGCGCCAGCAGCCAAGATCTAGGACTAGCGGGGGGAGGTACAGATACGCAGTATTTT.

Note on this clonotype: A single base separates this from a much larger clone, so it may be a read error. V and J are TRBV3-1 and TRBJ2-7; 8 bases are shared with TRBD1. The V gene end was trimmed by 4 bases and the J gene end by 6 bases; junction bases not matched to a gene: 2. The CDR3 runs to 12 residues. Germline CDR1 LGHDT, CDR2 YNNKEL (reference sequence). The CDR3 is CASSRTGFEQYF. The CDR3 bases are TGTGCCAGCAGCCGGACAGGGTTCGAGCAGTACTTC.

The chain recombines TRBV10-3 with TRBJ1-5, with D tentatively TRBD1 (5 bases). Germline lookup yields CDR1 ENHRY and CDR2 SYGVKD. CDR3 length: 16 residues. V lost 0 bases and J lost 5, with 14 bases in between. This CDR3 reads CAISESYSQADQPQHF. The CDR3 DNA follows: TGTGCCATCAGTGAGTCTTATTCACAGGCCGATCAGCCCCAGCATTTT.

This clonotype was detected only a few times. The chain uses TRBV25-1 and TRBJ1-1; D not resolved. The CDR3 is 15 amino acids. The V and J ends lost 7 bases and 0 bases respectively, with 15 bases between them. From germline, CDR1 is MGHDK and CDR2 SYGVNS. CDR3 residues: CASTPIDLMNTEAFF. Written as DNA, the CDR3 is TGTGCCAGCACTCCAATAGATCTGATGAACACTGAAGCTTTCTTT.

CDR3 nucleotide sequence: TGTGCCAGCAGCACACGGGGCTTGAATCAGCCCCAGCATTTT. Protein: CASSTRGLNQPQHF. The chain combines TRBV7-2 with TRBJ1-5; TRBD1 is a possible D gene (5 bases). Germline assignment: CDR1 SGHTA and CDR2 FQGNSA. CDR3 length equals 14 residues. V lost 5 bases, J lost 4 bases, and 12 bases lay in between.

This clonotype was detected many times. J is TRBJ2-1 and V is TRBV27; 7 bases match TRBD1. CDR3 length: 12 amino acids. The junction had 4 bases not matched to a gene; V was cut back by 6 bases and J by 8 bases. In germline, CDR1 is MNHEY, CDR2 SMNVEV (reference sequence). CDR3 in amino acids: CASRQGIYEQFF. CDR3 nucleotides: TGTGCCAGCAGACAGGGGATATATGAGCAGTTCTTC.

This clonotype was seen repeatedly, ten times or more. The CDR3, as DNA: TGTGCCAGCAGCCTGGGACTAGCCTACACAGATACGCAGTATTTT. It codes for CASSLGLAYTDTQYF. The chain uses TRBV12-3 or TRBV12-4 and TRBJ2-3; 9 nucleotides agree with TRBD2. The CDR3 loop spans 15 amino acids. Trimming removed 6 bases from V and 2 bases from J; junction bases left unmatched: 6.

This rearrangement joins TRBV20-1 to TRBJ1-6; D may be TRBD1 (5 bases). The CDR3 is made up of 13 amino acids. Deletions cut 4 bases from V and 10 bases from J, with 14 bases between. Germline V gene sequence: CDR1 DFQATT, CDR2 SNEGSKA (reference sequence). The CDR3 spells CSANPGGTSPLHF. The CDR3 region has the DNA TGCAGTGCTAACCCCGGGGGAACCTCACCCCTCCACTTT.

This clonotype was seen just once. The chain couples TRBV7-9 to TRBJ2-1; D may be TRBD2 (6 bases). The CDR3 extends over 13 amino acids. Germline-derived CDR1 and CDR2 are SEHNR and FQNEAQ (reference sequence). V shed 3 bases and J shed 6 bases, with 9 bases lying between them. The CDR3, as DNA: TGTGCCAGCAGCTTCTCTAGCGCCAATGAGCAGTTCTTC. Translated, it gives CASSFSSANEQFF. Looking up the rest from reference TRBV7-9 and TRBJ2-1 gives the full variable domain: DTGVSQNPRHKITKRGQNVTFRCDPISEHNRLYWYRQTLGQGPEFLTYFQNEAQLEKSRLLSDRFSAERPKGSFSTLEIQRTEQGDSAMYLCASSFSSANEQFFGPGTRLTVL.

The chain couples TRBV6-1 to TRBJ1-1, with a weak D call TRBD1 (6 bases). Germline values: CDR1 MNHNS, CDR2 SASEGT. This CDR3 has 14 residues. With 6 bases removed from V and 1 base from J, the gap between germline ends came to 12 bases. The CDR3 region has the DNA TGTGCCAGCAGACCCGGGGGGCAGAACACTGAAGCTTTCTTT. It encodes CASRPGGQNTEAFF.

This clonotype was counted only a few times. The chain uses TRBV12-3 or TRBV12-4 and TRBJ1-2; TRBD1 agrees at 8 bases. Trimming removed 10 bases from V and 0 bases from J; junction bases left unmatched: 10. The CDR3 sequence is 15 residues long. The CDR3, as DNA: TGTGCCACTGGACAGGGAGGCATTTCTAACTATGGCTACACCTTC. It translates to CATGQGGISNYGYTF.

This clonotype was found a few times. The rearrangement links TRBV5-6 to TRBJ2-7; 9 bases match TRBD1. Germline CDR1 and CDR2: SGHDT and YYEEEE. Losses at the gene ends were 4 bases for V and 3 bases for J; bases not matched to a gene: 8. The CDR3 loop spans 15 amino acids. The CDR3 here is CASSRRTGAYYEQYF. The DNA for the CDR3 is TGTGCCAGCAGCCGAAGGACAGGGGCCTACTACGAGCAGTACTTC.

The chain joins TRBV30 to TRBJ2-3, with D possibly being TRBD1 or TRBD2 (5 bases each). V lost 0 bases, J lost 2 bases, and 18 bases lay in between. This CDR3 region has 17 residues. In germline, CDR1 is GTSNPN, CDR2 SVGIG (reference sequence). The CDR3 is CAWSVIGGGRSTDTQYF. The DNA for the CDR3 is TGTGCCTGGAGTGTAATAGGTGGGGGACGCTCCACAGATACGCAGTATTTT. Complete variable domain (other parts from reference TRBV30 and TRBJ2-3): SQTIHQWPATLVQPVGSPLSLECTVEGTSNPNLYWYRQAAGRGLQLLFYSVGIGQISSEVPQNLSASRPQDRQFILSSKKLLLSDSGFYLCAWSVIGGGRSTDTQYFGPGTRLTVL.

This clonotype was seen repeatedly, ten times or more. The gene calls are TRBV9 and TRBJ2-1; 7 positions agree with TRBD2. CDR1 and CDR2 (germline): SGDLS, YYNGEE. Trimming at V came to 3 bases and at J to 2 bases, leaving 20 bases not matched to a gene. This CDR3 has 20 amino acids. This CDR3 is CASSATTGVGSGRAYNEQFF. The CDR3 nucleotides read TGTGCCAGCAGCGCGACAACGGGGGTTGGTAGCGGGCGAGCCTACAATGAGCAGTTCTTC.

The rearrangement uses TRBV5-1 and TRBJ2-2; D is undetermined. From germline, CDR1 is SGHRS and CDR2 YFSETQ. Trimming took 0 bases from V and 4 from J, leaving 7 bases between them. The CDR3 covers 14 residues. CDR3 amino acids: CASSLDQATGELFF. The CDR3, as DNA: TGCGCCAGCAGCTTGGATCAGGCCACCGGGGAGCTGTTTTTT.

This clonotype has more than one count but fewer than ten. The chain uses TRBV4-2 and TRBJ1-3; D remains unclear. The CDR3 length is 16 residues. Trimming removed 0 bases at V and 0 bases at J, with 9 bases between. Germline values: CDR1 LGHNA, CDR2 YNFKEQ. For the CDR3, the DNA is TGTGCCAGCAGCCAAGATTTCGGATTCTCTGGAAACACCATATATTTT. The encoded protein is CASSQDFGFSGNTIYF.

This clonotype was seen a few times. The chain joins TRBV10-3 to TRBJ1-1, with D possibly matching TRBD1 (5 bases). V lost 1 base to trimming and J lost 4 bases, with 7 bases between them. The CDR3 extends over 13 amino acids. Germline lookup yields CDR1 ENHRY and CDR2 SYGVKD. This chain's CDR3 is CAISELTATEAFF. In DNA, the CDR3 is TGTGCCATCAGTGAGTTGACAGCCACTGAAGCTTTCTTT.

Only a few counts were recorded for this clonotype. CDR3 in amino acids: CASSLDIGQHTEAFF. Written as DNA, the CDR3 is TGTGCCAGCAGCTTAGATATTGGTCAGCACACTGAAGCTTTCTTT. The chain couples TRBV11-2 to TRBJ1-1; D unresolved. V dropped 0 bases and J dropped 3 bases, with 11 bases sitting between them. CDR1 is SGHAT, CDR2 FQNNGV, per germline. CDR3 length: 15 amino acids.